The 11 T cell receptor beta chains below were found in one sample sequenced in a study of T cell responses to AZD1222 COVID-19 vaccine. Using immunoSEQ multiplex PCR, the repertoire was profiled, and TCRdb retains in-frame clones only, with some absent. The sample lists around 80,000 clones; about 88% were seen once. The material was peripheral blood, obtained on day 0 of AZD1222 vaccination. The origin of the receptors is an adult in good health.

This rearrangement joins TRBV5-1 to TRBJ2-5, with D hard to call. Trimming took off 1 base at V and 3 bases at J, with 7 bases between the two ends. This CDR3 comprises 13 residues. Looked up from germline, CDR1 is SGHRS and CDR2 is YFSETQ. CDR3 region: CASSLRAKETQYF. Written as DNA, the CDR3 is TGCGCCAGCAGCTTGCGGGCAAAAGAGACCCAGTACTTC.

On this clone itself: It may be a read error: a sequence one base away is much more abundant. Other DNA sequences in the same sample also yield this CDR3. The rearrangement links TRBV2 to TRBJ2-2; 7 nucleotides align to TRBD2. From germline, CDR1 is SNHLY and CDR2 FYNNEI. The CDR3 loop spans 15 amino acids. CDR3: CASSERASGAGELFF. The DNA of the CDR3 is TGTGCCAGTAGTGAAAGGGCTAGCGGAGCCGGGGAGCTGTTTTTT.

The gene calls are TRBV2 and TRBJ2-3; weak D call: TRBD2 (6 bases). Germline lookup yields CDR1 SNHLY and CDR2 FYNNEI. The CDR3 is 13 residues long. Trimming left V 6 bases short and J 2 bases short, with 9 bases between. DNA of the CDR3: TGTGCCAGCAGGGCTAGCGCCACAGATACGCAGTATTTT. Translating gives CASRASATDTQYF.

The V call is TRBV28, the J call TRBJ1-5; tentatively, D is TRBD1 (5 bases). CDR3 length: 15 residues. Trimming stripped 3 bases from V and 3 bases from J, with 12 bases between. The germline V gene has CDR1 MDHEN and CDR2 SYDVKM. The CDR3 DNA sequence: TGTGCCAGCAGTTTTGGGGCAGGCCTCAATCAGCCCCAGCATTTT. This encodes CASSFGAGLNQPQHF.

DNA of the CDR3: TGTGCCAGCTCACCACCGGGACAGGGGGCAGGCGAGCAGTACTTC. Amino acid sequence: CASSPPGQGAGEQYF. The chain joins TRBV18 to TRBJ2-7; 12 positions agree with TRBD1. CDR3 length: 15 amino acids. V lost 0 bases and J lost 6; bases outside the gene matches: 3. Germline CDR1 reads KGHSH; CDR2 reads LQKENI.

The chain has TRBV2 and TRBJ1-6; 8 bases agree with TRBD1. CDR1 is SNHLY, CDR2 FYNNEI, per germline. Losses at the gene ends were 7 bases for V and 3 bases for J; bases not matched to a gene: 5. This CDR3 region has 15 residues. This CDR3 is CASTIGTGYNSPLHF. DNA for the CDR3: TGTGCCAGCACAATCGGGACAGGCTATAATTCACCCCTCCACTTT.

V and J are TRBV10-3 and TRBJ1-1; 9 nucleotides agree with TRBD1. Germline assignment: CDR1 ENHRY and CDR2 SYGVKD. The ends lost 6 bases at V and 4 bases at J; junction bases unmatched: 9. The CDR3 is made up of 15 amino acids. The CDR3 coding sequence is TGTGCCATCAGCCTCGGACAGGGGACGGGCACTGAAGCTTTCTTT. This codes for CAISLGQGTGTEAFF.

The rearrangement links TRBV5-6 to TRBJ1-1, with D possibly being TRBD1 (6 bases). Trimming shortened V by 2 bases and J by 4 bases, and 12 bases separated the two germline ends. There are 14 residues in the CDR3. Germline V gene sequence: CDR1 SGHDT, CDR2 YYEEEE. The CDR3 DNA sequence: TGTGCCAGCAGCTTCCCCGTCAGGGGCACTGAAGCTTTCTTT. Translation gives CASSFPVRGTEAFF.

This sequence joins TRBV6-2 or TRBV6-3 and TRBJ2-1; the match to TRBD2 covers 15 bases. The V and J ends lost 2 bases and 13 bases, in that order; junction bases with no gene match: 9. The CDR3 has 16 residues. The germline V gene encodes CDR1 MNHEY and CDR2 SVGEGT. The CDR3 DNA is TGTGCCAGCAGTTACGGCAGGACTAGCGGGAGGGGGGGCCAGTTCTTC. This gives the protein CASSYGRTSGRGGQFF.

The genes are TRBV3-1 (or the pseudogene TRBV3-2) and TRBJ2-7; 7 bases are shared with TRBD2. CDR3 length: 13 residues. Germline assignment: CDR1 LGHDT and CDR2 YNNKEL (reference sequence). The V segment lost 0 bases and the J segment 7 bases; nucleotides outside the gene matches: 3. The CDR3, as DNA: TGTGCCAGCAGCCAAGATCCAGCGGGAGAGCAGTACGTC. Translating it yields CASSQDPAGEQYV.

The rearrangement joins TRBV19 to TRBJ2-4, with D perhaps matching TRBD1 (6 bases). Germline CDR1 is LNHDA and CDR2 is SQIVND (reference sequence). V shed 5 bases and J shed 15 bases, with 20 bases lying between them. CDR3 length: 13 amino acids. Written as DNA, the CDR3 is TGTGCCAGTAGTTCAGGGGCGTCCCCCTTAGGGTACTTC. It specifies CASSSGASPLGYF.